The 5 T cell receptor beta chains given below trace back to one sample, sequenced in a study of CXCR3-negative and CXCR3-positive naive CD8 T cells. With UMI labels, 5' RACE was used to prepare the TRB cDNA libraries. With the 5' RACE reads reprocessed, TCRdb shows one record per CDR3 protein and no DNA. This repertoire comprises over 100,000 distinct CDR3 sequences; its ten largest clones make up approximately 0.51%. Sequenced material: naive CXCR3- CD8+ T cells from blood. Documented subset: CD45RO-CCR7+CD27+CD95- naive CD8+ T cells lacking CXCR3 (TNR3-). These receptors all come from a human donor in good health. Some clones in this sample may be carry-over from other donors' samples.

CDR3 amino acids: CASSQDAGGNTEAFF. This chain joins TRBV4-1 and TRBJ1-1; there is no DNA to check the TCRdb D call of TRBD1. This CDR3 has 15 amino acids. CDR1 MGHRA and CDR2 YSYEKL come from the germline V gene.

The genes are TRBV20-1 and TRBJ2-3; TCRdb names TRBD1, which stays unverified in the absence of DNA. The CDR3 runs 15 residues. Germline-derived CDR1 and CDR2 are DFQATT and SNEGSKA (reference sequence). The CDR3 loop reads CSADWAGAITDTQYF.

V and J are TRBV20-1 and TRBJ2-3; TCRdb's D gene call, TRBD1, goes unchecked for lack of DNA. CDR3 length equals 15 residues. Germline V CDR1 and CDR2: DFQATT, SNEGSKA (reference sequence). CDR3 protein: CSAAPRDRNTDTQYF.

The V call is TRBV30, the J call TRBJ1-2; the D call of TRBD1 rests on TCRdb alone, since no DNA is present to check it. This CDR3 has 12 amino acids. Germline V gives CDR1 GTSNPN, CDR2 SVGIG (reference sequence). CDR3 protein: CAWSWTEYGYTF.

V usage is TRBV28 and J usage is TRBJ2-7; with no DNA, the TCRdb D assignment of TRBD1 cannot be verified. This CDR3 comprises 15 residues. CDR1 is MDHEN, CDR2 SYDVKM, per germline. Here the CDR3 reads CASSLRTGSSYEQYF.